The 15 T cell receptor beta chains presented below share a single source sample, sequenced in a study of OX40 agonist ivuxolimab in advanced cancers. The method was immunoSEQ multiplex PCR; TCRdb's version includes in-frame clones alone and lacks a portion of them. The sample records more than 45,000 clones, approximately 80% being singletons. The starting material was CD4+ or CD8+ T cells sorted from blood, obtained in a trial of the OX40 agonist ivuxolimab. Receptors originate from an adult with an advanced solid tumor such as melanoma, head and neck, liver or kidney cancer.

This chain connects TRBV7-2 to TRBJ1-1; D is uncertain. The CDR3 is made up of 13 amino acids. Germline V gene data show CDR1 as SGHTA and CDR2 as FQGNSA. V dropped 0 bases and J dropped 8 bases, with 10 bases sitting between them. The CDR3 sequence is CASSLARSQEAFF. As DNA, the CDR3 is TGTGCCAGCAGCTTAGCGCGCTCGCAGGAAGCTTTCTTT.

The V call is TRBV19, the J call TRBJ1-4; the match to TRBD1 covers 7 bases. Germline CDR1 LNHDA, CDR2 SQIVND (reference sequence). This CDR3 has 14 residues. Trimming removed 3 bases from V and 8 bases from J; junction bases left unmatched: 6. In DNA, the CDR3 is TGTGCCAGTAGTATGGGTAGGGGGCGCGAAAAACTGTTTTTT. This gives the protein CASSMGRGREKLFF.

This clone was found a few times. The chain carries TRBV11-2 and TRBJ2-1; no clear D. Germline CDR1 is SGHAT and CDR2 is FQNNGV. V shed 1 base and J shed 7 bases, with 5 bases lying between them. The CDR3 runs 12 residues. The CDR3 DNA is TGTGCCAGCAGCTTAGCGAATAATGAGCAGTTCTTC. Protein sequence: CASSLANNEQFF.

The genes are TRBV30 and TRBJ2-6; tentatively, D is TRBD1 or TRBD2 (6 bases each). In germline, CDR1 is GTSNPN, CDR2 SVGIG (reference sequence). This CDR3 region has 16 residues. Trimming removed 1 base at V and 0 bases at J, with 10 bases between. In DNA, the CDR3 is TGTGCCTGGAGTGGAGGGGGACTCTCTGGGGCCAACGTCCTGACTTTC. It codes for CAWSGGGLSGANVLTF.

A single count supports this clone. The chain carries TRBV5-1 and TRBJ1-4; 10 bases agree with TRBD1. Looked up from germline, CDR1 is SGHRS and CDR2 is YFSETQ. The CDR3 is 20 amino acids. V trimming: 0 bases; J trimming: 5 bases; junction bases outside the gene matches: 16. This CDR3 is CASSLGRTGTGALRNEKLFF. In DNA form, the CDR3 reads TGCGCCAGCAGCTTGGGACGTACCGGGACAGGGGCGCTTCGCAATGAAAAACTGTTTTTT.

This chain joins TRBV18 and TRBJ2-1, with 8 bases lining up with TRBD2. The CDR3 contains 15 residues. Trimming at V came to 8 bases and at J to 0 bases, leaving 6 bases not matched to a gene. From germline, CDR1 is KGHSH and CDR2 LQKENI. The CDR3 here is CASLWTSSSYNEQFF. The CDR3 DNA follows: TGTGCCAGCCTTTGGACTAGCAGCTCCTACAATGAGCAGTTCTTC.

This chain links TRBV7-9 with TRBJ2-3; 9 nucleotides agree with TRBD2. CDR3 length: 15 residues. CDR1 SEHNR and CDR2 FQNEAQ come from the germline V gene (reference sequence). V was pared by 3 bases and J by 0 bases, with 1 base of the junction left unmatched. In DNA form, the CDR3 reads TGTGCCAGCAGCTTCCTAGCGGGAAGCACAGATACGCAGTATTTT. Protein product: CASSFLAGSTDTQYF.

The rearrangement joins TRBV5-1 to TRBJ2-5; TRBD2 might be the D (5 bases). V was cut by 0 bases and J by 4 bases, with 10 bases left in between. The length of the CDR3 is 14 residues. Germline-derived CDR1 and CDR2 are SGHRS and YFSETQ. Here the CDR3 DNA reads TGCGCCAGCAGCTTGGCCGGGGTCCGAGAGACCCAGTACTTC. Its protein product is CASSLAGVRETQYF.

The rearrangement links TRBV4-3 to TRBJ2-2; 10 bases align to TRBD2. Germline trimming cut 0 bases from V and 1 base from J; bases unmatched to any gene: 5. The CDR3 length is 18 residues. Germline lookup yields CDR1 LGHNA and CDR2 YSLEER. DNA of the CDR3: TGCGCCAGCAGCCAAGAGGTAGCGGGGGGTCGGAACACCGGGGAGCTGTTTTTT. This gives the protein CASSQEVAGGRNTGELFF.

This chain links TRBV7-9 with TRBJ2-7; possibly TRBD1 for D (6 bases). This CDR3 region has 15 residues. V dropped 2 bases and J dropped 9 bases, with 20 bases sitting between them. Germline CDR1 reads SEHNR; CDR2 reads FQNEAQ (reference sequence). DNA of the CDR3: TGTGCCAGCAGCTTAACCCCCCCCACAGGGCCAGGGCAGTACTTC. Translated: CASSLTPPTGPGQYF.

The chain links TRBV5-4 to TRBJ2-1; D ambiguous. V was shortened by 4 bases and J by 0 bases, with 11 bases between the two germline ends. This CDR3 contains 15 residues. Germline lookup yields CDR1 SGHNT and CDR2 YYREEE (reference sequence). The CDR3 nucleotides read TGTGCCAGCAGCCCGGCAGGAGTCTCCTACAATGAGCAGTTCTTC. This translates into CASSPAGVSYNEQFF. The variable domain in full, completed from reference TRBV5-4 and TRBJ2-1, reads ETGVTQSPTHLIKTRGQQVTLRCSSQSGHNTVSWYQQALGQGPQFIFQYYREEENGRGNFPPRFSGLQFPNYSSELNVNALELDDSALYLCASSPAGVSYNEQFFGPGTRLTVL.

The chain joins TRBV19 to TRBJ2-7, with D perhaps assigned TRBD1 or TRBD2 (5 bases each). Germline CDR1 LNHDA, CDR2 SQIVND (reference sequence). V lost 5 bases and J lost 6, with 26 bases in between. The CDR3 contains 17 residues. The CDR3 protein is CASSPTRLGTIKGEQYF. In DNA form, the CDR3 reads TGTGCCAGTAGTCCCACCCGCCTCGGGACCATCAAGGGCGAGCAGTACTTC.

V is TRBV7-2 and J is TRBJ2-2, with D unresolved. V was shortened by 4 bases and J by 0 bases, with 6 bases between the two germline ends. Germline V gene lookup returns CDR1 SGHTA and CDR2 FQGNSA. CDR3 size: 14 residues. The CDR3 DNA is TGTGCCAGCAGCTGGGGATCGAACACCGGGGAGCTGTTTTTT. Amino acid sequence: CASSWGSNTGELFF.

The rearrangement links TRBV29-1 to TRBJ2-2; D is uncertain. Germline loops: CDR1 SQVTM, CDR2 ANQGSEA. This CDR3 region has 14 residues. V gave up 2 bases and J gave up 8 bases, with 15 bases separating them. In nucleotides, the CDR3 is TGCAGCGTTGAACCTCCTGCCGTCCGAGGGGAGCTGTTTTTT. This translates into CSVEPPAVRGELFF.

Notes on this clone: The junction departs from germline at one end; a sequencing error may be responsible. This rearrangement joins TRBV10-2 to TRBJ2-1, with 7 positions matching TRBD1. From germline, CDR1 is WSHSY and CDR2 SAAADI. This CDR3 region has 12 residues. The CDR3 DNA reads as TGCGCCAGCAGTGAACTCGACAGGGCGGTGGTCTTC. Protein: CASSELDRAVVF.